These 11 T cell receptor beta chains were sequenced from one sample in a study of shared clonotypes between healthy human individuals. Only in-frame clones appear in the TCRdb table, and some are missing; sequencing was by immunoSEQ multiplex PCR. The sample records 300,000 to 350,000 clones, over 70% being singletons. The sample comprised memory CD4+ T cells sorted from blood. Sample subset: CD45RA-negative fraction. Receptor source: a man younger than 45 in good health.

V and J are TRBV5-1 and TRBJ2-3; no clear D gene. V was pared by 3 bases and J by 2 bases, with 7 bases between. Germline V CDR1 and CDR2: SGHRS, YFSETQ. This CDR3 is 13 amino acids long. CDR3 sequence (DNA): TGCGCCAGCAGCTCCGAATTCACAGATACGCAGTATTTT. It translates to CASSSEFTDTQYF.

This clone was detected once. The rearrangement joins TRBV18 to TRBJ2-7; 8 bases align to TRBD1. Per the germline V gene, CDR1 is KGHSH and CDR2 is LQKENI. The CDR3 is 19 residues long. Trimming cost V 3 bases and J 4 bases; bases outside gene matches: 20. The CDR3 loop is CASSPLGQGSGEGTYEQYF. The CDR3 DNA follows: TGTGCCAGCTCACCCCTCGGACAGGGTTCGGGAGAAGGGACTTACGAGCAGTACTTC.

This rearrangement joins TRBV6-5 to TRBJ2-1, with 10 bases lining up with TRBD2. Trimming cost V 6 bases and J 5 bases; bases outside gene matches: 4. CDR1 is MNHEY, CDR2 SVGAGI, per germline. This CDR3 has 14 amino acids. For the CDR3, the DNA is TGTGCCAGCAGGGTTAGCGGGAGGAACAATGAGCAGTTCTTC. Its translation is CASRVSGRNNEQFF.

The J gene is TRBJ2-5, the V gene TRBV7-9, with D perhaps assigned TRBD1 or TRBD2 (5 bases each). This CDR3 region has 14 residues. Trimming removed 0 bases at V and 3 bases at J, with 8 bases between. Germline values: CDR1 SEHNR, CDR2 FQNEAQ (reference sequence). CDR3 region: CASSLAGVEETQYF. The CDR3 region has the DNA TGTGCCAGCAGCTTAGCGGGGGTAGAAGAGACCCAGTACTTC.

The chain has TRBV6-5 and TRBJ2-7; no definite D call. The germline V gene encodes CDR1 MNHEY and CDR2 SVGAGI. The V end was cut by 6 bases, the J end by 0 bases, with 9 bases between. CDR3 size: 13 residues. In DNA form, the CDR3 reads TGTGCCAGCAGCCTGACGGTCTCCTACGAGCAGTACTTC. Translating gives CASSLTVSYEQYF.

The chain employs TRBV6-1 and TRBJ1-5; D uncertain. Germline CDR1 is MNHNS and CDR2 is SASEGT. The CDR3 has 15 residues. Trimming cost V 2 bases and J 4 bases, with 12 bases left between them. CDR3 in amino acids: CASSEISIINQPQHF. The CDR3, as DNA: TGTGCCAGCAGTGAAATATCCATTATTAATCAGCCCCAGCATTTT.

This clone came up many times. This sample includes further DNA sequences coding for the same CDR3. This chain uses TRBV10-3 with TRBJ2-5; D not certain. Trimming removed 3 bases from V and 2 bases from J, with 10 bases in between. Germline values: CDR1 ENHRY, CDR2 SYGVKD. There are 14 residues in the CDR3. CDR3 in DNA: TGTGCCATCAGTGAAGGTGGGGAACAAGAGACCCAGTACTTC. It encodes CAISEGGEQETQYF.

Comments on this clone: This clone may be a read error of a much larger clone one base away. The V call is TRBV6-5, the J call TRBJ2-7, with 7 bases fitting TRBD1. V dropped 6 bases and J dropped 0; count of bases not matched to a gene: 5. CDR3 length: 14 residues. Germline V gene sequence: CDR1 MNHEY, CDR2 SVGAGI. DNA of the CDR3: TGTGCCAGCAGAAAGACAGGGAGCTCCTACGAGCAGTACTTC. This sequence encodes CASRKTGSSYEQYF.

The CDR3 loop reads CSVETTGGNYGYTF. The CDR3, as DNA: TGCAGCGTTGAAACTACAGGGGGAAACTATGGCTACACCTTC. The rearrangement uses TRBV29-1 and TRBJ1-2; TRBD1 aligns across 8 bases. Germline CDR1 SQVTM, CDR2 ANQGSEA. The CDR3 consists of 14 residues. J gave up 2 bases and V 2 bases, and 4 bases lay outside the gene matches.

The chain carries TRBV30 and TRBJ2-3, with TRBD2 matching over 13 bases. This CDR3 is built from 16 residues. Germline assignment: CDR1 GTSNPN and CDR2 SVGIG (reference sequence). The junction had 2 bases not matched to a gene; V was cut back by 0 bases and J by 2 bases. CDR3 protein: CAWSVLAGGNTDTQYF. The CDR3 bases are TGTGCCTGGAGTGTACTAGCGGGAGGGAACACAGATACGCAGTATTTT.

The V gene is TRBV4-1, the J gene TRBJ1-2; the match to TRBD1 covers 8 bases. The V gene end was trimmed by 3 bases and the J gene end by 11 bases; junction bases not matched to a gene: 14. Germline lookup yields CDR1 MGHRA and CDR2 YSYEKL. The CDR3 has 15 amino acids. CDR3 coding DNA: TGCGCCAGCAGCCACGCGGACAGGGACTTACGAGGGTACACCTTC. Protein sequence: CASSHADRDLRGYTF.